This TCR beta chain was captured in a study of shared clonotypes between healthy human individuals. The CDR3 runs to 14 residues. Trimming left V 4 bases short and J 2 bases short, with 9 bases between. Method: immunoSEQ multiplex PCR; TCRdb's copy keeps in-frame clones and lacks some. Of about 2.1 million clones detected, around 95% appear once; the ten largest clones hold less than 2%. Naive CD8 cells, CD45RO-negative and positively selected for CCR7, excluded terminally differentiated effector memory CD45RA+ cells. The specimen was naive CD8+ T cells from PBMCs. V and J are TRBV23-1 and TRBJ1-5; D is unresolved. TRBV23-1 is filed as an ORF, its function uncertain. The clonotype was recovered from a man in his late teens or twenties in good health. Some clones in this sample may be carry-over from other donors' samples. The CDR3 sequence is CASSLSGGNQPQHF. The CDR3 bases are TGCGCCAGCAGTCTCAGCGGGGGCAATCAGCCCCAGCATTTT.